This TCR beta chain derives from a study of T-cell reconstitution after alpha-beta-depleted transplantation in children. Study results and limitations: Approximately two months post-transplant, alpha-beta T cells reportedly originated from several hundred expanded graft clones. Surviving thymic progenitors and recipient T cells were the source of high TCRbeta diversity at day 60 in some patients. A year post-transplant, T-cell counts and diversity derived mostly from newly produced T cells.

Worth noting for this clonotype: The antigen remains unidentified.

Construction of the TCRbeta library involved unique molecular identifiers. TCRdb re-called the PCR reads through MiXCR, storing one row per CDR3 protein. The sample lists nearly 250,000 distinct CDR3 sequences; around 7.5% were seen once. The sample here was PBMCs, mostly from graft donor cells, taken 180 days after TCRalphabeta/CD19-depleted stem cell transplant. The origin of this receptor is a male patient aged 10 to 17 who had a stem cell transplant for acute lymphoblastic leukemia, so the T cells may come from the graft donor.

CDR3 sequence: CASSYRDQEYGYTF. The CDR3 DNA is TGTGCCAGCAGTTACCGGGACCAGGAGTATGGCTACACCTTC. The rearrangement uses TRBV6-5 and TRBJ1-2; tentative D call: TRBD1 (5 bases). Germline CDR1 and CDR2: MNHEY and SVGAGI. V lost 2 bases to trimming and J lost 5 bases, with 12 bases between them. CDR3 size: 14 residues.